These 32 T cell receptor beta chains came from one sample sequenced in a study of blood T cell repertoires in COVID-19 (dated by TCRdb to 2019 to 2021). The method behind the library was the immunoSEQ multiplex PCR assay. The immuneACCESS repertoire file appears here via TCRdb, limited to in-frame rearrangements. These files lack a portion of the clones; in checked studies, under half of the deficit traces to unresolved V genes, and the cause of the others is not known. The sample includes 95,000 to 150,000 clones, with 82% observed a single time. The ten largest clonotypes hold 4% to 5% of the sample. The sequenced sample consisted of peripheral blood. The source of these receptors is a woman in her 70s with acute or convalescent COVID-19.

The chain uses TRBV6-2 or TRBV6-3 and TRBJ2-7; 7 nucleotides agree with TRBD2. This CDR3 comprises 18 residues. After removal of 2 bases from V and 0 bases from J, the junction contained 13 bases not matched to a gene. Germline V lookup: CDR1 MNHEY, CDR2 SVGEGT. CDR3 in amino acids: CASSYHVIVGGSSYEQYF. The CDR3 nucleotides read TGTGCCAGCAGTTACCACGTCATAGTGGGGGGGAGCTCCTACGAGCAGTACTTC.

This chain joins TRBV5-4 and TRBJ2-2; TRBD1 matches 7 bases. Losses at the gene ends were 2 bases for V and 2 bases for J; bases not matched to a gene: 3. The CDR3 totals 15 residues. Germline-derived CDR1 and CDR2 are SGHNT and YYREEE (reference sequence). CDR3: CASSFGTANTGELFF. CDR3 coding DNA: TGTGCCAGCAGCTTTGGGACAGCAAACACCGGGGAGCTGTTTTTT.

V gene TRBV5-1 combines with J gene TRBJ1-2, with 8 positions matching TRBD1. This CDR3 is built from 13 residues. Trimming removed 4 bases from V and 6 bases from J; junction bases left unmatched: 5. Germline CDR1 reads SGHRS; CDR2 reads YFSETQ. CDR3 nucleotides: TGCGCCAGCAGCCCGACAGGGGCCAATGGCTACACCTTC. Its translation: CASSPTGANGYTF. Drawing the rest from reference TRBV5-1 and TRBJ1-2, the complete variable domain is KAGVTQTPRYLIKTRGQQVTLSCSPISGHRSVSWYQQTPGQGLQFLFEYFSETQRNKGNFPGRFSGRQFSNSRSEMNVSTLELGDSALYLCASSPTGANGYTFGSGTRLTVV.

As for this clone: The junction departs from germline at one end; a sequencing error may be responsible. The V call is TRBV19, the J call TRBJ1-2, with TRBD1 identical over 11 bases. Per the germline V gene, CDR1 is LNHDA and CDR2 is SQIVND (reference sequence). The CDR3 covers 16 residues. The CDR3 DNA reads TGTGCCAGTAGCATAGGACAGGGGGCAACTAACTATGGCTACACCTTC. This gives the protein CASSIGQGATNYGYTF. The full variable domain, with the rest looked up from reference TRBV19 and TRBJ1-2, is DGGITQSPKYLFRKEGQNVTLSCEQNLNHDAMYWYRQDPGQGLRLIYYSQIVNDFQKGDIAEGYSVSREKKESFPLTVTSAQKNPTAFYLCASSIGQGATNYGYTFGSGTRLTVV.

The rearrangement links TRBV4-2 to TRBJ2-1, with 8 bases that match TRBD2. CDR3 size: 15 residues. V gave up 2 bases and J gave up 0 bases; unmatched junction bases: 0. CDR1 LGHNA and CDR2 YNFKEQ come from the germline V gene. CDR3 DNA: TGTGCCAGCAGCCAAAGCGGGAGCTCCTACAATGAGCAGTTCTTC. Its protein product is CASSQSGSSYNEQFF.

This rearrangement joins TRBV10-3 to TRBJ1-1, with D maybe TRBD1 (5 bases). Trimming took off 7 bases at V and 1 base at J, with 19 bases between the two ends. CDR1 and CDR2 from the germline V gene are ENHRY and SYGVKD. This CDR3 has 16 residues. The CDR3 coding sequence is TGTGCCATCAAATTGTCGCCGGGGGTGGGGAACACTGAAGCTTTCTTT. Amino acids: CAIKLSPGVGNTEAFF.

The chain recombines TRBV4-3 with TRBJ1-2, with D maybe TRBD1 (6 bases). With 3 bases removed from V and 4 bases from J, the gap between germline ends came to 12 bases. This CDR3 has 14 amino acids. Germline lookup yields CDR1 LGHNA and CDR2 YSLEER. CDR3 coding DNA: TGCGCCAGCAGCCACATCGGACAGATCTATGGCTACACCTTC. Amino acids: CASSHIGQIYGYTF.

The chain carries TRBV18 and TRBJ1-6; no reliable D call. V was clipped by 3 bases and J by 6 bases, with 12 bases between them. CDR3 size: 15 residues. From germline, CDR1 is KGHSH and CDR2 LQKENI. For the CDR3, the DNA is TGTGCCAGCTCACCGGAGAGGGCGGGTAATTCACCCCTCCACTTT. This codes for CASSPERAGNSPLHF.

The chain has TRBV27 and TRBJ2-2; 10 bases are shared with TRBD1. This CDR3 comprises 18 residues. J lost 5 bases, V lost 3 bases, and 12 bases had no gene match. Germline V lookup: CDR1 MNHEY, CDR2 SMNVEV (reference sequence). The CDR3 DNA is TGTGCCAGCAGTTTTCCCTCCGACAGGGGGCGCGGTACCGGGGAGCTGTTTTTT. Translation gives CASSFPSDRGRGTGELFF.

V gene TRBV18 combines with J gene TRBJ1-1, with TRBD1 as a possible D gene (5 bases). V was trimmed by 2 bases and J by 4 bases, leaving 14 bases between them. Germline V gives CDR1 KGHSH, CDR2 LQKENI. This CDR3 has 15 amino acids. CDR3 protein: CASSPAGPGATEAFF. CDR3 coding DNA: TGTGCCAGCTCACCAGCAGGGCCTGGTGCCACTGAAGCTTTCTTT. The full variable domain, in which reference TRBV18 and TRBJ1-1 provide the parts outside the CDR3, is NAGVMQNPRHLVRRRGQEARLRCSPMKGHSHVYWYRQLPEEGLKFMVYLQKENIIDESGMPKERFSAEFPKEGPSILRIQQVVRGDSAAYFCASSPAGPGATEAFFGQGTRLTVV.

V and J are TRBV12-5 and TRBJ2-3, with TRBD2 identical over 7 bases. This CDR3 spans 15 amino acids. CDR1 is LGHNT, CDR2 FRNRAP, per germline. J gave up 1 base and V 1 base, and 2 bases lay outside the gene matches. The CDR3 bases are TGTGCTAGTGGTTTGGGAAGCGGGGGCACAGATACGCAGTATTTT. Translating gives CASGLGSGGTDTQYF.

This sequence joins TRBV11-3 and TRBJ2-7, with a weak D call TRBD1 (6 bases). TRBJ2-1 matches the DNA end more closely, so the J call is doubtful. CDR3 size: 15 residues. Germline assignment: CDR1 SGHNT and CDR2 YENEEA. In DNA form, the CDR3 reads TGTGCCAGCAGCTTAGATCAGGGGTATTCCAATGAGCAGTTCTTC. It translates to CASSLDQGYSNEQFF.

The chain carries TRBV5-1 and TRBJ2-3; tentatively, D is TRBD2 (7 bases). Between the trimmed V and J ends, which lost 4 bases and 2 bases, there was a span of 17 bases. From germline, CDR1 is SGHRS and CDR2 YFSETQ. The CDR3 is 16 amino acids. The CDR3 region is CASSPEGGGPTDTQYF. The CDR3 DNA reads as TGCGCCAGCAGCCCCGAAGGGGGGGGCCCCACAGATACGCAGTATTTT. The variable domain in full, completed from reference TRBV5-1 and TRBJ2-3, reads KAGVTQTPRYLIKTRGQQVTLSCSPISGHRSVSWYQQTPGQGLQFLFEYFSETQRNKGNFPGRFSGRQFSNSRSEMNVSTLELGDSALYLCASSPEGGGPTDTQYFGPGTRLTVL.

As DNA, the CDR3 is TGTGCCACCAGCAGATTCATGGGGCGGGGCTCCAACACCGGGGAGCTGTTTTTT. Translating gives CATSRFMGRGSNTGELFF. The rearrangement joins TRBV15 to TRBJ2-2; a possible D gene is TRBD2 (6 bases). The germline V gene has CDR1 LNHNV and CDR2 YYDKDF (reference sequence). The CDR3 extends over 18 amino acids. The V end was cut by 2 bases, the J end by 2 bases, with 18 bases between.

The CDR3 loop is CASSLESEGQLSTDTQYF. The CDR3 DNA sequence: TGTGCCAGCAGCCTTGAAAGTGAGGGACAGCTTAGCACAGATACGCAGTATTTT. This chain uses TRBV2 with TRBJ2-3, with TRBD1 identical over 7 bases. V was pared by 6 bases and J by 0 bases, with 15 bases of the junction left unmatched. The germline V gene has CDR1 SNHLY and CDR2 FYNNEI. CDR3 length: 18 amino acids.

The V call is TRBV10-3, the J call TRBJ1-2; a weak D match, TRBD1 (5 bases). The CDR3 is 16 residues long. The V end lost 3 bases, the J end lost 2 bases, and 16 bases lay between the germline ends. Germline values: CDR1 ENHRY, CDR2 SYGVKD. CDR3 nucleotides: TGTGCCATCAGTGAAGGCGGGACCCTGGCGAACTATGGCTACACCTTC. It codes for CAISEGGTLANYGYTF.

This clone has a single count. The chain employs TRBV7-2 and TRBJ2-6; 9 nucleotides line up with TRBD1. This CDR3 has 18 residues. J gave up 0 bases and V 5 bases, and 8 bases lay outside the gene matches. Germline CDR1 SGHTA, CDR2 FQGNSA. CDR3 in amino acids: CASSGSGTGTSGANVLTF. For the CDR3, the DNA is TGTGCCAGCAGCGGATCCGGGACAGGGACCTCTGGGGCCAACGTCCTGACTTTC.

The chain couples TRBV18 to TRBJ1-3; 7 nucleotides align to TRBD1. J was trimmed by 0 bases and V by 0 bases; bases with no gene match: 2. CDR3 size: 16 residues. In germline, CDR1 is KGHSH, CDR2 LQKENI. CDR3 in DNA: TGTGCCAGCTCACCACCGGGACAGCACTCTGGAAACACCATATATTTT. Encoded protein: CASSPPGQHSGNTIYF.

The chain uses TRBV18 and TRBJ1-2; D may be TRBD1 (5 bases). Germline CDR1 is KGHSH and CDR2 is LQKENI. This CDR3 region has 17 residues. Trimming removed 3 bases from V and 1 base from J, with 18 bases in between. The CDR3 protein is CASSPTGRLEFNYGYTF. The CDR3 DNA is TGTGCCAGCTCACCTACAGGCCGACTCGAATTTAACTATGGCTACACCTTC.

The chain joins TRBV5-4 to TRBJ2-2; TRBD1 matches 7 bases. This CDR3 has 15 residues. Looked up from germline, CDR1 is SGHNT and CDR2 is YYREEE (reference sequence). V trimming: 3 bases; J trimming: 2 bases; junction bases outside the gene matches: 4. The CDR3 DNA follows: TGTGCCAGCAGCTCCACAGGGGCTAACACCGGGGAGCTGTTTTTT. Translation: CASSSTGANTGELFF.

The V gene is TRBV7-2, the J gene TRBJ1-5; D remains unclear. CDR1 and CDR2 (germline): SGHTA, FQGNSA. The CDR3 extends over 16 amino acids. Trimming took 1 base from V and 3 from J, leaving 13 bases between them. In DNA form, the CDR3 reads TGTGCCAGCAGCTTAGTTCCCGGGGTGACCAATCAGCCCCAGCATTTT. This sequence encodes CASSLVPGVTNQPQHF.

The chain carries TRBV7-9 and TRBJ1-2; the match to TRBD1 covers 8 bases. From germline, CDR1 is SEHNR and CDR2 FQNEAQ (reference sequence). V trimming: 6 bases; J trimming: 4 bases; junction bases outside the gene matches: 4. The CDR3 consists of 13 residues. CDR3 bases: TGTGCCAGCAGGGGGGACAGGACCTATGGCTACACCTTC. Amino acids: CASRGDRTYGYTF.

This clone has just a few counts. This rearrangement joins TRBV10-1 to TRBJ1-2; 7 bases line up with TRBD1. The CDR3 consists of 13 residues. Looked up from germline, CDR1 is WNHNN and CDR2 is SYGVQD (reference sequence). J gave up 4 bases and V 4 bases, and 3 bases lay outside the gene matches. The CDR3: CASSADRVYGYTF. CDR3 nucleotides: TGCGCCAGCAGTGCCGACAGGGTCTATGGCTACACCTTC.

J is TRBJ1-2 and V is TRBV5-5; unclear D gene. CDR1 and CDR2 (germline): SGHKS, YYEKEE (reference sequence). The CDR3 covers 14 residues. Between the trimmed V and J ends, which lost 4 bases and 0 bases, there was a span of 10 bases. CDR3 loop: CASSAGPTNYGYTF. CDR3 in DNA: TGTGCCAGCAGCGCGGGCCCTACTAACTATGGCTACACCTTC.

The chain recombines TRBV11-2 with TRBJ2-2; the D gene is possibly TRBD2 (5 bases). Between the trimmed V and J ends, which lost 3 bases and 7 bases, there was a span of 6 bases. This CDR3 has 12 amino acids. From germline, CDR1 is SGHAT and CDR2 FQNNGV. The chain's CDR3 is CASSFEGGELFF. CDR3 coding DNA: TGTGCCAGCAGCTTTGAGGGCGGGGAGCTGTTTTTT.

The rearrangement joins TRBV30 to TRBJ2-1; TRBD2 is a possible D gene (6 bases). Germline assignment: CDR1 GTSNPN and CDR2 SVGIG (reference sequence). The CDR3 totals 15 residues. Between the trimmed V and J ends, which lost 3 bases and 4 bases, there was a span of 16 bases. This CDR3 is CAWRDVGGAYNEQFF. CDR3 nucleotides: TGTGCCTGGAGGGATGTCGGGGGAGCATACAATGAGCAGTTCTTC. Full variable domain (remainder filled in from reference TRBV30 and TRBJ2-1): SQTIHQWPATLVQPVGSPLSLECTVEGTSNPNLYWYRQAAGRGLQLLFYSVGIGQISSEVPQNLSASRPQDRQFILSSKKLLLSDSGFYLCAWRDVGGAYNEQFFGPGTRLTVL.

The chain carries TRBV7-2 and TRBJ2-1, with TRBD1 matching over 8 bases. The ends lost 5 bases at V and 8 bases at J; junction bases unmatched: 8. CDR1 and CDR2 from the germline V gene are SGHTA and FQGNSA. There are 14 residues in the CDR3. The CDR3 region has the DNA TGTGCCAGCAGCGGGGGCAGACAGGGGTATGAGCAGTTCTTC. This codes for CASSGGRQGYEQFF.

CDR3: CASSPGLLLNTGELFF. CDR3 sequence (DNA): TGCGCCAGCAGCCCTGGACTCCTCCTGAACACCGGGGAGCTGTTTTTT. V usage is TRBV4-1 and J usage is TRBJ2-2, with TRBD2 as a possible D gene (5 bases). In germline, CDR1 is MGHRA, CDR2 YSYEKL. V was pared by 4 bases and J by 1 base, with 13 bases between. The CDR3 has 16 amino acids.

The chain couples TRBV6-5 to TRBJ2-1; 8 bases map to TRBD2. CDR1 MNHEY and CDR2 SVGAGI come from the germline V gene. The CDR3 totals 16 residues. The ends lost 2 bases at V and 6 bases at J; junction bases unmatched: 9. The CDR3 sequence is CASSYPGGGPFNEQFF. As DNA, the CDR3 is TGTGCCAGCAGTTACCCGGGGGGGGGCCCTTTCAATGAGCAGTTCTTC.

This chain connects TRBV5-1 to TRBJ1-1; D uncertain. The CDR3 is 14 amino acids. Trimming took 0 bases from V and 5 from J, leaving 11 bases between them. The germline gives CDR1 SGHRS, CDR2 YFSETQ. CDR3 bases: TGCGCCAGCAGCTTGGGCGGCCCGAGTACTGAAGCTTTCTTT. Its protein is CASSLGGPSTEAFF.

The rearrangement uses TRBV3-1 (or the pseudogene TRBV3-2) and TRBJ2-7; perhaps TRBD2 as D (7 bases). This CDR3 region has 13 residues. Germline values: CDR1 LGHDT, CDR2 YNNKEL (reference sequence). The V and J ends lost 4 bases and 2 bases respectively, with 9 bases between them. The CDR3 reads CASSPGGPYEQYV. The CDR3 DNA reads as TGTGCCAGCAGCCCCGGGGGGCCCTACGAGCAGTACGTC.

The chain is built from TRBV6-1 and TRBJ1-1; no clear D gene. This CDR3 is 14 amino acids long. Per germline, CDR1 MNHNS and CDR2 SASEGT. Trimming shortened V by 0 bases and J by 5 bases, and 10 bases separated the two germline ends. The CDR3 DNA reads as TGTGCCAGCAGTGAAGCCGGGAGGGAAACTGAAGCTTTCTTT. It is translated as CASSEAGRETEAFF.